This T cell receptor beta chain was captured by sequencing in a study of CD8 T cells in ankylosing spondylitis. CDR1 MNHNS and CDR2 SASEGT come from the germline V gene. The CDR3 sequence is 16 residues long. The V and J ends lost 7 bases and 4 bases, in that order; junction bases with no gene match: 15. In regard to this clonotype: Antigen: not known.

Findings and limits, study-wide: Characteristic, it appeared, of ankylosing spondylitis blood was a TCR beta motif of roughly eight highly homologous variants.

Each CDR3 protein is one row after TCRdb ran MiXCR on the 5' RACE reads. The repertoire includes about 390,000 distinct CDR3 sequences, about 22% of them detected once, and roughly 16% sits in the top ten. The chain links TRBV6-1 to TRBJ2-5; 7 bases fit TRBD1. The sequence was collected from a male donor with ankylosing spondylitis. The specimen sequenced was blood, either unsorted or a sorted T cell fraction (not recorded which). In DNA, the CDR3 is TGTGCCAGCACTCGAAGGGGGACAGACCTGGCAGAGACCCAGTACTTC. Translation: CASTRRGTDLAETQYF.